These 28 T cell receptor beta chains were sequenced from one sample in a study of cytomegalovirus exposure and HLA in healthy donors. PCR involved 60 Vbeta and 13 Jbeta primers. Here immunoSEQ multiplex PCR was the method, and the copy in TCRdb shows in-frame clones only, minus some. This sample has roughly 200,000 clones, with around 77% found just once. The sample consisted of PBMCs. The receptors were sampled from a woman aged 25 to 39 in good health and CMV-seronegative.

The V and J genes are TRBV30 and TRBJ1-3; D is unclear. Germline CDR1 GTSNPN, CDR2 SVGIG (reference sequence). This CDR3 comprises 15 residues. Trimming took 5 bases from V and 0 from J, leaving 14 bases between them. The CDR3 loop is CAWDSRLFSGNTIYF. The DNA for the CDR3 is TGTGCCTGGGATTCACGACTGTTCTCTGGAAACACCATATATTTT.

This chain joins TRBV5-1 and TRBJ2-2, with D tentatively TRBD2 (5 bases). V was trimmed by 4 bases and J by 0 bases, leaving 7 bases between them. The CDR3 extends over 14 amino acids. Germline CDR1 SGHRS, CDR2 YFSETQ. The CDR3 region is CASSSGANTGELFF. As DNA, the CDR3 is TGCGCCAGCAGCAGCGGTGCGAACACCGGGGAGCTGTTTTTT.

This clone was found once. V is TRBV15 and J is TRBJ1-2; D gene uncertain. Germline V CDR1 and CDR2: LNHNV, YYDKDF (reference sequence). The CDR3 consists of 11 residues. Trimming removed 6 bases at V and 8 bases at J, with 10 bases between. CDR3 nucleotides: TGTGCCACCAGGGGAGCCTACGGCTACACCTTC. Residues: CATRGAYGYTF.

In nucleotides, the CDR3 is TGTGCCAGCTCCCTAGCGGGCCACTCCTACGAGCAGTACTTC. Amino acids: CASSLAGHSYEQYF. J is TRBJ2-7 and V is TRBV28; 8 bases line up with TRBD2. This CDR3 spans 14 amino acids. J lost 0 bases, V lost 8 bases, and 6 bases had no gene match. The germline V gene has CDR1 MDHEN and CDR2 SYDVKM.

This clone turned up a few times. The gene calls are TRBV30 and TRBJ2-5, with TRBD1 matching 8 bases. The V and J ends lost 2 bases and 5 bases, in that order; junction bases with no gene match: 4. This CDR3 has 13 residues. Germline CDR1 and CDR2: GTSNPN and SVGIG (reference sequence). The CDR3 sequence: CAWSRRGPETQYF. The CDR3 region has the DNA TGTGCCTGGAGTCGCAGGGGGCCTGAGACCCAGTACTTC.

V and J are TRBV6-5 and TRBJ1-1; TRBD1 matches 7 bases. The CDR3 runs 16 residues. From germline, CDR1 is MNHEY and CDR2 SVGAGI. Trimming at V came to 0 bases and at J to 6 bases, leaving 10 bases not matched to a gene. CDR3 DNA sequence: TGTGCCAGCAGTTACTCAGGACAGGTAGGGACGGCTGAAGCTTTCTTT. It yields the protein CASSYSGQVGTAEAFF.

This CDR3 reads CASSYSRQGPYTF. The CDR3 coding sequence is TGTGCCAGCAGTTACTCTCGGCAGGGGCCCTACACCTTC. V gene TRBV6-6 combines with J gene TRBJ1-2; perhaps TRBD1 as D (6 bases). The V gene's germline CDR1 is MNHNY and CDR2 SVGAGI (reference sequence). CDR3 size: 13 residues. Trimming stripped 0 bases from V and 10 bases from J, with 12 bases between.

This clone was picked up a small number of times. The chain joins TRBV6-5 to TRBJ2-7; 8 nucleotides match TRBD2. The CDR3 spans 14 residues. V was clipped by 7 bases and J by 7 bases; unmatched bases: 12. Germline CDR1 is MNHEY and CDR2 is SVGAGI. CDR3 DNA: TGTGCCAGCAATCCCGGGACTAGGGTCGTGGAGCAGTACTTC. Its translation: CASNPGTRVVEQYF.

The CDR3 DNA is TGTGCCAGCAGCTCGACCGGCTTCTTTGGGTTCGGAGGTAGCAATCAGCCCCAGCATTTT. Its protein product is CASSSTGFFGFGGSNQPQHF. The V and J genes are TRBV5-8 and TRBJ1-5; D not certain. Trimming took 3 bases from V and 0 from J, leaving 25 bases between them. This CDR3 region has 20 residues. CDR1 is SGHTS and CDR2 is YDEGEE in the germline V gene.

The chain links TRBV6-5 to TRBJ1-3, with D perhaps matching TRBD1 (6 bases). The V and J ends lost 4 bases and 4 bases respectively, with 11 bases between them. The CDR3 has 14 amino acids. The germline V gene has CDR1 MNHEY and CDR2 SVGAGI. The chain's CDR3 is CASSSGQLGNTIYF. CDR3 nucleotides: TGTGCCAGCAGTTCTGGACAGCTCGGAAACACCATATATTTT.

In its sample, this clone was seen once. The chain links TRBV20-1 to TRBJ1-6; no reliable D call. Germline CDR1 and CDR2: DFQATT and SNEGSKA (reference sequence). V lost 6 bases, J lost 8 bases, and 8 bases lay in between. CDR3 length: 11 residues. The CDR3 loop is CSAYRDSPLHF. The CDR3 DNA reads as TGCAGTGCCTACCGGGATTCACCCCTCCACTTT.

This clone was detected a few times. The chain uses TRBV5-4 and TRBJ1-1; the D is unclear. Per germline, CDR1 SGHNT and CDR2 YYREEE (reference sequence). Trimming pared 2 bases from V and 1 base from J, leaving 9 bases between. CDR3 length equals 14 residues. The CDR3 sequence is CASSFKQSNTEAFF. The CDR3 region has the DNA TGTGCCAGCAGCTTTAAACAGTCGAACACTGAAGCTTTCTTT.

This clone was found a few times. The rearrangement joins TRBV6-5 to TRBJ1-1; 7 bases match TRBD1. The CDR3 length is 14 residues. Germline CDR1 and CDR2: MNHEY and SVGAGI. With V trimmed by 10 bases and J by 0 bases, 8 bases remained unmatched. The CDR3 region is CATTLQGMNTEAFF. CDR3 bases: TGTGCCACCACTTTACAGGGGATGAACACTGAAGCTTTCTTT.

The rearrangement uses TRBV30 and TRBJ2-1, with a weak D call TRBD1 (7 bases). Germline V gene sequence: CDR1 GTSNPN, CDR2 SVGIG (reference sequence). Trimming stripped 7 bases from V and 10 bases from J, with 17 bases between. The CDR3 is made up of 12 amino acids. This CDR3 reads CAYDGGGGEQFF. The CDR3 DNA is TGTGCCTACGATGGAGGGGGCGGAGAGCAGTTCTTC. Variable domain in full (rest from reference TRBV30 and TRBJ2-1): SQTIHQWPATLVQPVGSPLSLECTVEGTSNPNLYWYRQAAGRGLQLLFYSVGIGQISSEVPQNLSASRPQDRQFILSSKKLLLSDSGFYLCAYDGGGGEQFFGPGTRLTVL.

The J gene is TRBJ2-1, the V gene TRBV27; D is possibly TRBD2 (6 bases). The germline gives CDR1 MNHEY, CDR2 SMNVEV (reference sequence). This CDR3 has 16 amino acids. V shed 3 bases and J shed 7 bases, with 19 bases lying between them. CDR3 in DNA: TGTGCCAGCAGTTTTGAGTGGGCGGGATGGGCGAATGAGCAGTTCTTC. It codes for CASSFEWAGWANEQFF.

The chain couples TRBV27 to TRBJ1-1; D is possibly TRBD1 (6 bases). This CDR3 is built from 15 residues. The germline V gene encodes CDR1 MNHEY and CDR2 SMNVEV (reference sequence). Trimming stripped 2 bases from V and 8 bases from J, with 18 bases between. CDR3 sequence: CASSLINRDPGEAFF. CDR3 in DNA: TGTGCCAGCAGTTTAATAAACAGGGACCCCGGGGAAGCTTTCTTT.

The V call is TRBV29-1, the J call TRBJ2-3; 13 bases map to TRBD2. V gave up 6 bases and J gave up 4 bases; unmatched junction bases: 4. The CDR3 has 14 residues. Per the germline V gene, CDR1 is SQVTM and CDR2 is ANQGSEA. The CDR3 DNA reads as TGCAGCGTGGGGACTAGCGGGGAAGCAGATACGCAGTATTTT. Encoded protein: CSVGTSGEADTQYF.

The CDR3 region has the DNA TGTGCCTGGAGACGGCAGATAGCTGAGCAGTTCTTC. Amino acid sequence: CAWRRQIAEQFF. The chain combines TRBV30 with TRBJ2-1; D gene unclear. Trimming took off 3 bases at V and 9 bases at J, with 12 bases between the two ends. Germline V gene sequence: CDR1 GTSNPN, CDR2 SVGIG (reference sequence). The CDR3 spans 12 residues.

The chain employs TRBV6-1 and TRBJ2-2; no definite D call. Looked up from germline, CDR1 is MNHNS and CDR2 is SASEGT. The ends were cut back, 3 bases at V and 0 bases at J, with 8 bases in the middle. The CDR3 extends over 15 amino acids. The CDR3 bases are TGTGCCAGCAGTGATTGGCGGCCGAACACCGGGGAGCTGTTTTTT. Translated: CASSDWRPNTGELFF.

This clone was found once. This chain links TRBV6-5 with TRBJ2-7, with D uncertain. Germline V gene data show CDR1 as MNHEY and CDR2 as SVGAGI. This CDR3 contains 10 residues. This CDR3 is CVTDPPGQYF. The CDR3 nucleotides read TGTGTTACAGACCCACCAGGGCAGTACTTC.

The rearrangement joins TRBV5-6 to TRBJ2-5, with unresolved D. Between the trimmed V and J ends, which lost 0 bases and 2 bases, there was a span of 5 bases. Germline V lookup: CDR1 SGHDT, CDR2 YYEEEE. The CDR3 is made up of 13 amino acids. CDR3 sequence (DNA): TGTGCCAGCAGCTTGGTCAGTCAAGAGACCCAGTACTTC. This sequence encodes CASSLVSQETQYF.

This chain uses TRBV30 with TRBJ1-5; TRBD1 is a possible D gene (5 bases). The CDR3 is 14 amino acids. Germline V CDR1 and CDR2: GTSNPN, SVGIG (reference sequence). Trimming removed 1 base at V and 3 bases at J, with 10 bases between. As DNA, the CDR3 is TGTGCCTGGAGTGGGCAGGGACTCAATCAGCCCCAGCATTTT. Amino acids: CAWSGQGLNQPQHF.

This chain links TRBV5-1 with TRBJ2-2; the match to TRBD2 covers 13 bases. J was trimmed by 1 base and V by 2 bases; bases with no gene match: 2. The CDR3 is 17 residues long. The germline gives CDR1 SGHRS, CDR2 YFSETQ. Here the CDR3 reads CASSFTSGGVNTGELFF. CDR3 DNA: TGCGCCAGCAGCTTTACTAGCGGGGGGGTGAACACCGGGGAGCTGTTTTTT. Using reference TRBV5-1 and TRBJ2-2 for the parts outside the CDR3, the full variable domain is KAGVTQTPRYLIKTRGQQVTLSCSPISGHRSVSWYQQTPGQGLQFLFEYFSETQRNKGNFPGRFSGRQFSNSRSEMNVSTLELGDSALYLCASSFTSGGVNTGELFFGEGSRLTVL.

This clone was detected only once. The chain employs TRBV27 and TRBJ2-2, with TRBD2 as a possible D gene (8 bases). CDR1 is MNHEY and CDR2 is SMNVEV in the germline V gene (reference sequence). Trimming took off 5 bases at V and 3 bases at J, with 28 bases between the two ends. The CDR3 runs 20 residues. The CDR3 spells CASSARLAGQLAVHTGELFF. In DNA, the CDR3 is TGTGCCAGCAGTGCTAGGTTAGCGGGACAGCTGGCTGTGCACACCGGGGAGCTGTTTTTT.

The chain joins TRBV10-1 to TRBJ2-3; D might be TRBD2 (5 bases). The CDR3 is made up of 13 amino acids. V was cut by 4 bases and J by 2 bases, with 7 bases left in between. Germline V gives CDR1 WNHNN, CDR2 SYGVQD (reference sequence). The CDR3 loop is CASSGDYTDTQYF. The CDR3 DNA follows: TGCGCCAGCAGTGGTGACTACACAGATACGCAGTATTTT.

The chain combines TRBV5-1 with TRBJ2-6, with 11 bases that match TRBD1. The junction had 6 bases not matched to a gene; V was cut back by 4 bases and J by 3 bases. CDR3 size: 17 residues. Germline-derived CDR1 and CDR2 are SGHRS and YFSETQ. The CDR3 nucleotides are TGCGCCAGCAGCGATCCGGGACAGGGGGGTGGGGCCAACGTCCTGACTTTC. Residues: CASSDPGQGGGANVLTF.

The chain joins TRBV18 to TRBJ2-5, with 11 bases identical to TRBD2. CDR3 length: 18 amino acids. Per the germline V gene, CDR1 is KGHSH and CDR2 is LQKENI. J lost 2 bases, V lost 3 bases, and 11 bases had no gene match. CDR3 in amino acids: CASSPKFGTSGLQETQYF. The CDR3 bases are TGTGCCAGCTCACCTAAGTTTGGGACTAGCGGCTTACAAGAGACCCAGTACTTC.

V usage is TRBV11-2 and J usage is TRBJ1-5; D not resolved. V shed 5 bases and J shed 4 bases, with 21 bases lying between them. The CDR3 has 17 residues. The germline V gene encodes CDR1 SGHAT and CDR2 FQNNGV. The CDR3: CASSRRQTYLINQPQHF. CDR3 sequence (DNA): TGTGCCAGCAGCCGGAGGCAAACCTATCTTATAAATCAGCCCCAGCATTTT. Full variable domain (remainder filled in from reference TRBV11-2 and TRBJ1-5): EAGVAQSPRYKIIEKRQSVAFWCNPISGHATLYWYQQILGQGPKLLIQFQNNGVVDDSQLPKDRFSAERLKGVDSTLKIQPAKLEDSAVYLCASSRRQTYLINQPQHFGDGTRLSIL.